The present TCR beta chain was sequenced within a study of shared clonotypes between healthy human individuals. The repertoire was sequenced with immunoSEQ multiplex PCR; TCRdb's copy has only in-frame clones and lacks some. The repertoire consists of a few million clones, with around 95% occurring once and the leading ten covering under 2%. CD8 cells classed as naive were CD45RO-negative and positively selected for CCR7, excluding terminally differentiated effector memory CD45RA+ cells. Study-wide points: What naive subsets generally showed was a larger estimated richness than memory subsets showed.

Germline V gene data show CDR1 as GTSNPN and CDR2 as SVGIG (reference sequence). V lost 0 bases and J 4 bases, leaving 13 bases between the germline ends. The CDR3 is 15 residues long. About this clone itself: The target antigen is unknown.

Material: naive CD8+ T cells from PBMCs. The clonotype comes from a man younger than 35 in good health. Some clones in this sample may be carry-over from other donors' samples. This chain uses TRBV30 with TRBJ2-1; D may be TRBD1 (5 bases). The chain's CDR3 is CAWSVRGTLYNEQFF. The CDR3 nucleotides are TGTGCCTGGAGTGTAAGGGGAACTTTATACAATGAGCAGTTCTTC. The full variable domain, completed using reference TRBV30 and TRBJ2-1, is SQTIHQWPATLVQPVGSPLSLECTVEGTSNPNLYWYRQAAGRGLQLLFYSVGIGQISSEVPQNLSASRPQDRQFILSSKKLLLSDSGFYLCAWSVRGTLYNEQFFGPGTRLTVL.